The TCR beta chain described here comes from a study of T cell repertoires in cytomegalovirus infection. Study as a whole: CMV infection and matching HLA type were both indicated by public TCR beta signatures. General observations from the study: Ex vivo, HLA-C-restricted CMV-specific TCR beta clonotypes prevailed over the rest of the response.

The V and J ends lost 6 bases and 7 bases respectively, with 16 bases between them. The CDR3 has 14 amino acids. In germline, CDR1 is SGHRS, CDR2 YFSETQ. TCRdb reprocessed the reads with MiXCR, giving one entry per CDR3 protein. The sample has approximately 750,000 distinct CDR3 sequences, approximately 34% seen once. As concerns this clonotype: Its antigen is not known.

The clonotype was recovered from a human donor in good health (CMV status not recorded). Some clones in this sample may be carry-over from other donors' samples. The J gene is TRBJ2-2, the V gene TRBV5-1; weak D call: TRBD1 (6 bases). Sequenced input: PBMCs. The DNA for the CDR3 is TGCGCCAGCACGAAACAGGGTAGAAGCGGGGAGCTGTTTTTT. This sequence encodes CASTKQGRSGELFF.